What follows is one T cell receptor (beta chain) and its context. Antigen unknown. Noted time point: patch test 3, about 24 weeks after DPC sensitization. The treatment: therapeutic diphenylcyclopropenone sensitization with weekly scalp DPC. Sequencing started from total RNA isolated from unfractionated whole blood. The data were obtained in a study of human T cells and chemical hapten exposure. Overall study results and limits: Patch test score rose with PT1 expanded TCR count, significant at thresholds 8, 16 and 32, not 4.

Library construction involved attaching unique molecular identifiers to individual cDNA molecules, which allowed quantitative, reproducible TCR counting. As handled by the study authors: Between 23,224 and 690,600 TCRs appeared in each sample, and the median stood at roughly 95,000. TCRdb redid the calling of the RACE reads with MiXCR, one entry per CDR3 protein. TCRdb's processing, not the authors', yielded these V and J calls. The sample holds about 190,000 distinct CDR3 sequences, approximately 24% seen once. Germline-derived CDR1 and CDR2 are MNHEY and SVGAGI. The length of the CDR3 is 17 residues. Trimming removed 0 bases from V and 1 base from J, with 15 bases in between.

The sample in question was whole blood, obtained in connection with sensitization to the hapten diphenylcyclopropenone (DPC). The rearrangement links TRBV6-5 to TRBJ1-1; weak D call: TRBD1 (5 bases). This clonotype was obtained from a woman aged 40 to 49 with alopecia areata. Some clones in this sample may be carry-over from other donors' samples. This chain's CDR3 is CASSYSREGRWNTEAFF. DNA of the CDR3: TGTGCCAGCAGTTACTCTAGGGAGGGACGGTGGAACACTGAAGCTTTCTTT.